This T cell receptor (beta chain) was sequenced in a study of OX40 agonist ivuxolimab in advanced cancers. The wider study: Ivuxolimab, which is an agonistic anti-OX40 (CD134) antibody, was administered to the patients. Study-wide points: No antigen was identified for the clonally expanded peripheral T cells. Partly responding patients at 0.1-3.0 mg/kg showed some of the smallest clonal expansion. On average, CD8+ T cells had more expanded clones than CD4+.

The assay was immunoSEQ multiplex PCR, and TCRdb's table has in-frame clones only and misses some. The sample lists around 100,000 clones, roughly 91% occurring once. From germline, CDR1 is MDHEN and CDR2 SYDVKM. The V gene end was trimmed by 9 bases and the J gene end by 3 bases; junction bases not matched to a gene: 14. This CDR3 comprises 15 residues. The count of this clone is one. Antigen: not known. The source is an adult with an advanced solid tumor such as melanoma, head and neck, liver or kidney cancer. This chain joins TRBV28 and TRBJ2-7; 7 positions agree with TRBD1. This material consisted of CD4+ or CD8+ T cells sorted from blood, taken in a trial of the OX40 agonist ivuxolimab. The CDR3 region is CASRRDQGVYYEQYF. In DNA, the CDR3 is TGTGCCAGTAGAAGGGACCAGGGGGTCTACTACGAGCAGTACTTC. The full variable domain, in which reference TRBV28 and TRBJ2-7 provide the parts outside the CDR3, is DVKVTQSSRYLVKRTGEKVFLECVQDMDHENMFWYRQDPGLGLRLIYFSYDVKMKEKGDIPEGYSVSREKKERFSLILESASTNQTSMYLCASRRDQGVYYEQYFGPGTRLTVT.